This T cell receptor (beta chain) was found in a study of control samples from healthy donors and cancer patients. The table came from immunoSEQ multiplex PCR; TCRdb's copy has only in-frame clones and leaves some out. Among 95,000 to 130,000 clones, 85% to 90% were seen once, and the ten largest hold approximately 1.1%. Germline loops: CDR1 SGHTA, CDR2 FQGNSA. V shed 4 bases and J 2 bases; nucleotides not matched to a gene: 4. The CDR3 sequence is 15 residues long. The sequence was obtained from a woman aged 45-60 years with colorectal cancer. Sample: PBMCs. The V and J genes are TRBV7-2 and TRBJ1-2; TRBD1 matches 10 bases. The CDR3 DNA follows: TGTGCCAGCAGCTCCAGACAGGGGGCGAACTATGGCTACACCTTC. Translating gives CASSSRQGANYGYTF.